This TCR beta chain was sequenced for a study of blood T cell repertoires in COVID-19. Turning to the study itself: The origin of the acute and convalescent COVID-19 samples was the United States, Italy and Spain. Sources were T cells, B-cell-depleted T cells, or PBMCs; the material itself was cDNA or gDNA.

In the original analysis: By means of reference gene primer amplification, nucleated cell counts were estimated. Data came from immunoSEQ multiplex PCR; TCRdb stores just in-frame clones and leaves some out. That table gives V, J and clone size, and the DNA gave D and trimming. The table lists around 240,000 clones, about 85% of them singletons. The material sequenced was peripheral blood. The sequence derives from a middle-aged man with acute or convalescent COVID-19.

The CDR3 loop is CASRGTDRGVGNYGYTF. As DNA, the CDR3 is TGTGCCAGTAGGGGAACGGACAGGGGGGTCGGAAACTATGGCTACACCTTC. V usage is TRBV19 and J usage is TRBJ1-2; 10 bases align to TRBD1. CDR1 LNHDA and CDR2 SQIVND come from the germline V gene (reference sequence). This CDR3 spans 17 amino acids. The J segment lost 2 bases and the V segment lost 6 bases, leaving 12 bases of the junction unmatched.